The 8 T cell receptor beta chains in this list originate from one sample, sequenced in a study of blood T cell repertoires in COVID-19. This table comes from immunoSEQ multiplex PCR, and its TCRdb copy is limited to in-frame clones, with some not included. This sample has fewer than 300,000 clones, with 85% to 90% found just once. The sequenced sample was PBMCs or T cells enriched from blood (not recorded which). These receptors were taken from a man aged 18 to 35 who had recovered from COVID-19.

The V and J genes are TRBV4-1 and TRBJ2-7, with D tentatively TRBD2 (5 bases). Germline-derived CDR1 and CDR2 are MGHRA and YSYEKL. This CDR3 has 15 amino acids. With 3 bases removed from V and 2 bases from J, the gap between germline ends came to 14 bases. CDR3 protein: CASSQYREGPYEQYF. DNA for the CDR3: TGCGCCAGCAGCCAGTATCGTGAGGGCCCCTACGAGCAGTACTTC.

The chain recombines TRBV29-1 with TRBJ2-3, with TRBD2 matching over 14 bases. The CDR3 is 16 amino acids. Germline CDR1 reads SQVTM; CDR2 reads ANQGSEA. Losses at the gene ends were 7 bases for V and 4 bases for J; bases not matched to a gene: 10. CDR3 coding DNA: TGCAGCGCTTCGCGGGGACTAGCGGGAGACTCAGATACGCAGTATTTT. The encoded protein is CSASRGLAGDSDTQYF.

The chain combines TRBV6-1 with TRBJ2-5; 7 bases fit TRBD1. Germline V gene data show CDR1 as MNHNS and CDR2 as SASEGT. There are 14 residues in the CDR3. V lost 1 base and J lost 4; bases outside the gene matches: 3. CDR3 DNA: TGTGCCAGCAGTGAAGGGACAGGAGGAGAGACCCAGTACTTC. The encoded protein is CASSEGTGGETQYF.

The rearrangement links TRBV27 to TRBJ2-5; 7 bases agree with TRBD1. J lost 5 bases, V lost 6 bases, and 9 bases had no gene match. This CDR3 spans 14 amino acids. The germline V gene encodes CDR1 MNHEY and CDR2 SMNVEV (reference sequence). Written as DNA, the CDR3 is TGTGCCAGCAGACTAGGGGGCCAGAGGGAGACCCAGTACTTC. It is translated as CASRLGGQRETQYF.

This clone has just a few counts. The rearrangement uses TRBV19 and TRBJ1-2, with 8 bases matching TRBD1. The CDR3 is made up of 13 amino acids. CDR1 is LNHDA and CDR2 is SQIVND in the germline V gene (reference sequence). Trimming cost V 5 bases and J 8 bases; bases outside gene matches: 7. The DNA for the CDR3 is TGTGCCAGTAGTTCAGGACAGGGACGAGGCTACACCTTC. Encoded protein: CASSSGQGRGYTF.

The chain links TRBV5-1 to TRBJ1-2, with 8 bases fitting TRBD1. Germline assignment: CDR1 SGHRS and CDR2 YFSETQ. Trimming removed 0 bases from V and 3 bases from J; junction bases left unmatched: 4. This CDR3 region has 15 residues. The CDR3 nucleotides read TGCGCCAGCAGCTTGGAAGGACAGGGCGACTATGGCTACACCTTC. Protein: CASSLEGQGDYGYTF.

Of note for this clone: In the same sample, other DNA sequences code for this CDR3. The chain couples TRBV6-5 to TRBJ1-5; 8 bases fit TRBD1. The CDR3 contains 14 residues. Germline CDR1 reads MNHEY; CDR2 reads SVGAGI. J gave up 4 bases and V 5 bases, and 4 bases lay outside the gene matches. Written as DNA, the CDR3 is TGTGCCAGCAGTAGGGACAGGCTGAATCAGCCCCAGCATTTT. Residues: CASSRDRLNQPQHF.

The V call is TRBV18, the J call TRBJ1-2; tentatively, D is TRBD1 (6 bases). Between the trimmed V and J ends, which lost 3 bases and 2 bases, there was a span of 10 bases. Germline CDR1 is KGHSH and CDR2 is LQKENI. The CDR3 consists of 14 residues. CDR3 nucleotide sequence: TGTGCCAGCTCACCCAGGGGAATAAACTATGGCTACACCTTC. Translating gives CASSPRGINYGYTF.